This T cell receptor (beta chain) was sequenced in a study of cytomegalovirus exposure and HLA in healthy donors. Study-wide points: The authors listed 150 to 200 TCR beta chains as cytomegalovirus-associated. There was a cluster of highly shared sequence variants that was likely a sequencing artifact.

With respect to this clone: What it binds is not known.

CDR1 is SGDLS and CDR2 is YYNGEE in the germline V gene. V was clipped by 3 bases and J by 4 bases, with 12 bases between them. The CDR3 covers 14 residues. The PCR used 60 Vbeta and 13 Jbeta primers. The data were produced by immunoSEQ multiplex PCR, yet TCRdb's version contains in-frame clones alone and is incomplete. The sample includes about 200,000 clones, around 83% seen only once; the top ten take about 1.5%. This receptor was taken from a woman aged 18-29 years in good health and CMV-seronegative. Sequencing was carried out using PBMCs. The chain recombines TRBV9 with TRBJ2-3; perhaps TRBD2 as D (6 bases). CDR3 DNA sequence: TGTGCCAGCAGCGCGACTAGATTTCCAGATACGCAGTATTTT. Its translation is CASSATRFPDTQYF.